This T cell receptor (beta chain) is from a study of cytomegalovirus exposure and HLA in healthy donors. Study details: Within the Caucasian-associated ancestry cluster were more than 75% of the approximately 390 genotyped donors.

With regard to this clone: Its antigen is unknown.

V dropped 1 base and J dropped 0 bases, with 4 bases sitting between them. Germline CDR1 LNHDA, CDR2 SQIVND (reference sequence). CDR3 size: 14 residues. Notes on the study in general: According to the study, around 150 TCR beta chains were cytomegalovirus-associated. Solely CMV serostatus was available to characterize immune exposure. Earlier findings revealed that most TCR beta V segments proved productive either about 90% or about 30% of the time.

Vbeta (60) and Jbeta (13) primers were used in the PCR. TCRdb's table, derived via immunoSEQ multiplex PCR, lists solely in-frame clones and lacks some. The sample has about 180,000 clones; 76% are singletons. Sequencing was performed on PBMCs. The V call is TRBV19, the J call TRBJ1-5; D is uncertain. The receptor comes from a woman in her 30s in good health and CMV-seropositive. CDR3 nucleotides: TGTGCCAGTAGTATAGTCGGTAGCAATCAGCCCCAGCATTTT. Protein product: CASSIVGSNQPQHF.